The table lists the clone carrying this T cell receptor beta chain with a few counts. Those enrolled, adults aged roughly 18 to 89 years, came from 24 US areas. Cohort allocation depended upon clinical history that participants reported. Original methodology: Reference gene primer amplification yielded estimated nucleated cell counts. TCRdb's copy holds only in-frame clones and misses some; the assay was immunoSEQ multiplex PCR. V and J calls and clone size are given by that table; D and trimming were obtained from the DNA. Found here are roughly 220,000 clones, approximately 80% of them singletons; the top ten hold roughly 4.3%. This sample stems from a study of blood T cell repertoires in COVID-19. At the level of the study: Sites in the United States, Italy and Spain provided acute and convalescent COVID-19 samples.

CDR1 is SGHDN, CDR2 FVKESK, per germline. V shed 9 bases and J 8 bases; nucleotides not matched to a gene: 11. The CDR3 has 15 residues. The sequenced sample consisted of PBMCs or T cells enriched from blood (not recorded which). J is TRBJ1-6 and V is TRBV14; 9 nucleotides match TRBD1. This sequence originates from a young man with acute COVID-19. The CDR3 nucleotides are TGTGCCAGTAAACAGCACAGGGGGCAGGATTCACCCCTCCACTTT. Protein: CASKQHRGQDSPLHF.